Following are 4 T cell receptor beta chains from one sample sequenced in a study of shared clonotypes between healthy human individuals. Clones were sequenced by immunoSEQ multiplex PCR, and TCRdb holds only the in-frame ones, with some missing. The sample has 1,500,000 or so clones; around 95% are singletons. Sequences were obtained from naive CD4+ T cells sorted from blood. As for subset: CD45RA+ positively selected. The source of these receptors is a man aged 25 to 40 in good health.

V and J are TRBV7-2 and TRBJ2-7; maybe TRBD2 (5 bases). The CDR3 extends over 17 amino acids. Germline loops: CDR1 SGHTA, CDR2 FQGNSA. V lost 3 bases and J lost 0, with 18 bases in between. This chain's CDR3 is CASSFLVGSASSYEQYF. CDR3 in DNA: TGTGCCAGCAGCTTCCTCGTTGGTAGCGCAAGCTCCTACGAGCAGTACTTC.

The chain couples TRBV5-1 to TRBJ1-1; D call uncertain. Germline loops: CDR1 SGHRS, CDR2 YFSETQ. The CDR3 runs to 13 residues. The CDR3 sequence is CEKSSWLNTEAFF. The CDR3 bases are TGCGAAAAATCTTCCTGGTTGAACACTGAAGCTTTCTTT.

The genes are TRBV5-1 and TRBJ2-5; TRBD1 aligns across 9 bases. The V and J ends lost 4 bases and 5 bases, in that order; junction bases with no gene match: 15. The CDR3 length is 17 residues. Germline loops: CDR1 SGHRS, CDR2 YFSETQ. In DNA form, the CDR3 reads TGCGCCAGCAGCACAGGGGGCACCGGACGGGCAATGGAGACCCAGTACTTC. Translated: CASSTGGTGRAMETQYF.

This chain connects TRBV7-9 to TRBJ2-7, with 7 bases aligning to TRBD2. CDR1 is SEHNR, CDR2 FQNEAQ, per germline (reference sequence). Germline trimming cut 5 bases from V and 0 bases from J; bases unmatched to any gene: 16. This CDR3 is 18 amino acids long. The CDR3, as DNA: TGTGCCAGCAGCCCCTCAGTTGGGCGGGCTAGCGGCTCCTACGAGCAGTACTTC. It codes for CASSPSVGRASGSYEQYF.